This T cell receptor (beta chain) was found in a study of shared clonotypes between healthy human individuals. Whole-study context: In total, the donors were a couple of women and a few men aged 18 to 49. Each donor had three CD4 naive, three CD4 memory, two CD8 naive and one CD8 memory plate. General study results and limits: Clonotypes shared by all four donors outscored non-shared clonotypes in generation probability.

This clone was recorded many times. What it binds is not known. The germline gives CDR1 MDHEN, CDR2 SYDVKM. CDR3 size: 16 residues. The V gene lost 4 bases and the J gene lost 2 bases, with 18 bases spanning the gap. Sequencing used immunoSEQ multiplex PCR; TCRdb keeps in-frame clones, though not all of them. The repertoire has over a million clones, 65% to 80% of them found once; the top ten carry about 1.5%. Naive CD4+ cells were CD45RA-selected; the remaining cells were memory. The chain couples TRBV28 to TRBJ2-7; D possibly corresponds to TRBD1 (6 bases). The sample consisted of memory CD4+ T cells sorted from blood. Described subset: CD45RA-negative fraction. This receptor was obtained from a man younger than 30 in good health. The CDR3 loop reads CASSSLFGRGTYEQYF. As DNA, the CDR3 is TGTGCCAGCAGTTCTCTTTTTGGCAGGGGAACCTACGAGCAGTACTTC.